This entry lists 6 T cell receptor beta chains sequenced from one sample in a study of T cell changes during pregnancy in multiple sclerosis. Generated by immunoSEQ multiplex PCR, the TCRdb table keeps only in-frame clones and is missing some. Counted here are around 30,000 clones, 90% occurring once; the ten biggest clones make up roughly 0.56%. The material was CD4+ T cells from peripheral blood mononuclear cells, obtained in the third trimester of pregnancy. The origin of the receptors is a female donor in good health, enrolled as a control in a pregnancy study.

The J gene is TRBJ2-5, the V gene TRBV6-6; 8 nucleotides match TRBD1. Germline V lookup: CDR1 MNHNY, CDR2 SVGAGI (reference sequence). This CDR3 is built from 16 residues. Trimming cost V 4 bases and J 2 bases; bases outside gene matches: 9. CDR3: CASSFPGGQAQETQYF. As DNA, the CDR3 is TGTGCCAGCAGTTTCCCCGGGGGACAGGCGCAAGAGACCCAGTACTTC.

The rearrangement joins TRBV4-2 to TRBJ1-2; TRBD1 matches 7 bases. In germline, CDR1 is LGHNA, CDR2 YNFKEQ. The CDR3 runs 16 residues. J gave up 4 bases and V 3 bases, and 11 bases lay outside the gene matches. This CDR3 is CASSQARDSLIYGYTF. In DNA, the CDR3 is TGTGCCAGCAGCCAGGCCCGGGACAGTCTTATCTATGGCTACACCTTC.

V and J are TRBV9 and TRBJ1-3; D gene uncertain. The CDR3 totals 17 residues. Looked up from germline, CDR1 is SGDLS and CDR2 is YYNGEE. V was shortened by 0 bases and J by 4 bases, with 17 bases between the two germline ends. The CDR3 coding sequence is TGTGCCAGCAGCGTAGGCGGCACCTTTGGAACCGGAAACACCATATATTTT. It translates to CASSVGGTFGTGNTIYF.

This clone was detected only a few times. The chain employs TRBV19 and TRBJ2-2; TRBD2 aligns across 7 bases. The CDR3 extends over 16 amino acids. The J segment lost 3 bases and the V segment lost 6 bases, leaving 10 bases of the junction unmatched. Germline CDR1 LNHDA, CDR2 SQIVND (reference sequence). The CDR3: CASSRPSGSDTGELFF. CDR3 DNA sequence: TGTGCCAGTAGCAGACCTAGCGGCTCGGACACCGGGGAGCTGTTTTTT.

The rearrangement uses TRBV25-1 and TRBJ1-2; D call uncertain. The V gene lost 4 bases and the J gene lost 1 base, with 10 bases spanning the gap. Germline V gene data show CDR1 as MGHDK and CDR2 as SYGVNS. The CDR3 totals 14 residues. CDR3 amino acids: CASSALQFNYGYTF. CDR3 in DNA: TGTGCCAGCAGTGCCCTACAGTTTAACTATGGCTACACCTTC.

The chain has TRBV7-2 and TRBJ2-5, with a tentative D call TRBD2 (7 bases). V was shortened by 0 bases and J by 6 bases, with 23 bases between the two germline ends. Germline values: CDR1 SGHTA, CDR2 FQGNSA. The CDR3 runs to 18 residues. CDR3 in amino acids: CASSLAGGGGGPVKTQYF. The CDR3 DNA follows: TGTGCCAGCAGCTTAGCGGGGGGAGGGGGAGGGCCGGTGAAGACCCAGTACTTC.